A single sample is the source of the 11 T cell receptor beta chains below, sequenced in a study of cytomegalovirus exposure and HLA in healthy donors. PCR employed 60 Vbeta and 13 Jbeta primers. Profiling relied on immunoSEQ multiplex PCR, and the TCRdb table lists in-frame clones only, not all of them. The top ten hold around 1.8% of the sample, which has hundreds of thousands of clones, approximately 79% seen once. Specimen: PBMCs. Receptors were obtained from a man aged 18 to 30 in good health and CMV-seronegative.

This chain joins TRBV5-1 and TRBJ2-5; D is unclear. With 6 bases removed from V and 2 bases from J, the gap between germline ends came to 5 bases. The CDR3 runs 11 residues. Germline V gives CDR1 SGHRS, CDR2 YFSETQ. CDR3 protein: CASTLQETQYF. The CDR3 bases are TGCGCCAGCACGTTACAAGAGACCCAGTACTTC.

V gene TRBV7-2 combines with J gene TRBJ1-1; no clear D gene. Trimming took off 2 bases at V and 5 bases at J, with 9 bases between the two ends. Germline lookup yields CDR1 SGHTA and CDR2 FQGNSA. This CDR3 is 13 amino acids long. The CDR3 loop is CASSLFTRTEAFF. The DNA for the CDR3 is TGTGCCAGCAGCTTATTTACGCGAACTGAAGCTTTCTTT.

The V gene is TRBV7-2, the J gene TRBJ2-3; 8 bases map to TRBD2. This CDR3 is 16 amino acids long. Germline CDR1 and CDR2: SGHTA and FQGNSA. Germline trimming cut 3 bases from V and 0 bases from J; bases unmatched to any gene: 5. In DNA form, the CDR3 reads TGTGCCAGCAGCTTTAGGCAGCGGGGGAGCACAGATACGCAGTATTTT. Translation gives CASSFRQRGSTDTQYF. Variable domain in full (rest from reference TRBV7-2 and TRBJ2-3): GAGVSQSPSNKVTEKGKDVELRCDPISGHTALYWYRQSLGQGLEFLIYFQGNSAPDKSGLPSDRFSAERTGGSVSTLTIQRTQQEDSAVYLCASSFRQRGSTDTQYFGPGTRLTVL.

The chain combines TRBV30 with TRBJ1-4, with D possibly TRBD1 on 6 matching bases. V was cut by 0 bases and J by 8 bases, with 19 bases left in between. CDR1 GTSNPN and CDR2 SVGIG come from the germline V gene (reference sequence). The CDR3 totals 16 residues. CDR3 coding DNA: TGTGCCTGGAGTGTTTCCGGGACCTGGGGGGGCGAAAAACTGTTTTTT. Protein: CAWSVSGTWGGEKLFF.

The chain employs TRBV19 and TRBJ1-5, with D possibly TRBD1 on 6 matching bases. The CDR3 extends over 15 amino acids. CDR1 LNHDA and CDR2 SQIVND come from the germline V gene (reference sequence). V lost 2 bases and J 3 bases, leaving 11 bases between the germline ends. As DNA, the CDR3 is TGTGCCAGTAGTATATTCGGACAGAACAATCAGCCCCAGCATTTT. This codes for CASSIFGQNNQPQHF.

The chain employs TRBV25-1 and TRBJ2-3, with 7 bases fitting TRBD2. V was clipped by 1 base and J by 6 bases; unmatched bases: 4. There are 14 residues in the CDR3. Germline V gene data show CDR1 as MGHDK and CDR2 as SYGVNS. CDR3 region: CASSESGGRDTQYF. The CDR3 DNA is TGTGCCAGCAGTGAATCGGGGGGAAGGGATACGCAGTATTTT.

This clone was counted only a few times. V gene TRBV6-6 combines with J gene TRBJ1-3, with D possibly matching TRBD1 (6 bases). Trimming took off 11 bases at V and 0 bases at J, with 11 bases between the two ends. CDR1 is MNHNY, CDR2 SVGAGI, per germline (reference sequence). This CDR3 has 13 residues. The CDR3 is CAAGQSSGNTIYF. Here the CDR3 DNA reads TGTGCCGCTGGACAGAGCTCTGGAAACACCATATATTTT.

The genes are TRBV5-4 and TRBJ2-7; tentatively, D is TRBD2 (6 bases). CDR3 length: 15 residues. Per the germline V gene, CDR1 is SGHNT and CDR2 is YYREEE (reference sequence). V was pared by 0 bases and J by 6 bases, with 16 bases between. The CDR3, as DNA: TGTGCCAGCAGCTTGGGCTCTGGGGGGATCGGCGAGCAGTACTTC. It codes for CASSLGSGGIGEQYF. Combining the CDR3 with reference TRBV5-4 and TRBJ2-7 gives the whole variable domain ETGVTQSPTHLIKTRGQQVTLRCSSQSGHNTVSWYQQALGQGPQFIFQYYREEENGRGNFPPRFSGLQFPNYSSELNVNALELDDSALYLCASSLGSGGIGEQYFGPGTRLTVT.

This chain joins TRBV7-6 and TRBJ2-7, with 13 bases matching TRBD2. J gave up 2 bases and V 0 bases, and 4 bases lay outside the gene matches. CDR1 and CDR2 from the germline V gene are SGHVS and FNYEAQ. CDR3 length: 17 residues. The CDR3 here is CASSLAAGLAGAYEQYF. The CDR3 nucleotides are TGTGCCAGCAGCTTAGCGGCCGGACTAGCGGGGGCCTACGAGCAGTACTTC.

This chain connects TRBV6-1 to TRBJ2-5; tentatively, D is TRBD1 (6 bases). The CDR3 covers 15 residues. Germline CDR1 and CDR2: MNHNS and SASEGT. Between the trimmed V and J ends, which lost 6 bases and 7 bases, there was a span of 21 bases. The CDR3 DNA follows: TGTGCCAGCAGCTTCAATGAGGACAGCCTTACGACCCAGTACTTC. Translation gives CASSFNEDSLTTQYF.

This sequence joins TRBV15 and TRBJ2-2; tentatively, D is TRBD2 (6 bases). V lost 4 bases, J lost 6 bases, and 12 bases lay in between. The CDR3 loop spans 14 amino acids. CDR1 is LNHNV, CDR2 YYDKDF, per germline (reference sequence). The CDR3 reads CATSNPGEAGELFF. The CDR3 nucleotides are TGTGCCACCAGCAACCCGGGGGAGGCCGGGGAGCTGTTTTTT.